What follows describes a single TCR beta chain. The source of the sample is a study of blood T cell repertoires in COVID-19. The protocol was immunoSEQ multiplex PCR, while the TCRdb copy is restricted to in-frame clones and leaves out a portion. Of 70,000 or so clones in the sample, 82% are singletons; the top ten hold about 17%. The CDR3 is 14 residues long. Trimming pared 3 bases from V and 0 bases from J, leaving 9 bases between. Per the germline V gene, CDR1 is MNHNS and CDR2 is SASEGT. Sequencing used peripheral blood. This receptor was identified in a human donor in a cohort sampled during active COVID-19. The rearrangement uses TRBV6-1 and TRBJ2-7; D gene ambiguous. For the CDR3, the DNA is TGTGCCAGCAGTGAGGTCTGGAGCTCCTACGAGCAGTACTTC. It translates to CASSEVWSSYEQYF.